A selection of T cell receptor beta chains follows, all from one sample in a study of CD8 T cells in ankylosing spondylitis. TCRdb recomputed calls from the 5' RACE reads with MiXCR, one row per CDR3 protein. The sample lists hundreds of thousands of distinct CDR3 sequences, 20% seen once, with under 15% in the top ten. The material sequenced was blood, either unsorted or a sorted T cell fraction (not recorded which). These TCRs come from a male donor with ankylosing spondylitis or in good health (not recorded which). Each CDR3 is given with its conserved first and last residue. Each record gives: V gene, J gene, CDR3 protein.

TRBV6-1	TRBJ2-3	CASRAFQADTQYF
TRBV3-1	TRBJ2-1	CASSQEGGEDEQFF
TRBV7-9	TRBJ2-2	CASSPRSGMGELFF
TRBV11-2	TRBJ2-7	CASSFLGEATYEQYF
TRBV6-5	TRBJ2-1	CASSSRPVYGEQFF
TRBV2	TRBJ2-1	CASSTPRGGGALNEQFF
TRBV27	TRBJ1-4	CASSSRGRGEKLFF
TRBV10-3	TRBJ2-7	CAISEAGGSYEQYF
TRBV5-5	TRBJ1-5	CASSLAGSAQPQHF
TRBV7-9	TRBJ2-7	CASSNRDTEYYEQYF
TRBV7-9	TRBJ1-4	CASSLGRNEKLFF
TRBV30	TRBJ2-7	CAWSVGSYYEQYF
TRBV7-9	TRBJ2-1	CASTGRGNEQFF
TRBV19	TRBJ2-1	CASTRGGEFGDEQFF
TRBV29-1	TRBJ2-5	CSVGGFETQYF
TRBV5-6	TRBJ2-1	CASSPDRNSYNEQFF
TRBV28	TRBJ2-7	CASSPRLAGLYEQYF
TRBV20-1	TRBJ1-2	CSASVSYGYTF
TRBV12-3/TRBV12-4	TRBJ2-7	CASSSSFAHEQYF
TRBV10-3	TRBJ2-1	CAIRPDYRNNEQFF
TRBV13	TRBJ2-2	CASSLGQPTNTGELFF
TRBV4-1	TRBJ2-2	CASSQVLAGVGNTGELFF
TRBV28	TRBJ2-5	CASSPGTIEETQYF
TRBV11-2	TRBJ2-7	CASSSGPSSYEQYF
TRBV7-9	TRBJ2-2	CASSLRRANTGELFF
TRBV20-1	TRBJ2-7	CSASEDRAVEQYF
TRBV20-1	TRBJ1-1	CSARTLSGTEAFF
TRBV10-3	TRBJ2-3	CAISNPGLAASTDTQYF
TRBV7-2	TRBJ2-7	CASSLVDRQREQYF
TRBV3-1	TRBJ1-1	CASSQSPATEEAFF
TRBV4-1	TRBJ2-1	CASSQRTGASSYNEQFF
TRBV6-5	TRBJ2-5	CASSYEVQETQYF
TRBV4-1	TRBJ1-5	CASSQVLAGTQPQHF
TRBV11-2	TRBJ2-1	CASRPKGLLYNEQFF
TRBV11-2	TRBJ2-1	CASSPPTIHNEQFF
TRBV15	TRBJ1-1	CATSRSDRAWGTEAFF
TRBV27	TRBJ2-1	CASSLGTGVRNEQFF
TRBV3-1	TRBJ2-7	CASSQEGLAFEQYF
TRBV10-3	TRBJ2-2	CAVLSGTGDTGELFF
TRBV6-1	TRBJ2-2	CASISPGAGDTGELFF
TRBV27	TRBJ2-3	CASSLPLAGGPDTQYF
TRBV20-1	TRBJ2-7	CSARDPGQFSYEQYF
TRBV6-5	TRBJ1-1	CASSNMGVPSEAFF
TRBV7-6	TRBJ2-1	CASSLTGLENNEQFF
TRBV5-6	TRBJ2-1	CASSHGGANEQFF
TRBV20-1	TRBJ1-3	CSAATGTGNTIYF
TRBV20-1	TRBJ1-1	CSARDRGGTEAFF
TRBV24-1	TRBJ2-7	CATSAGTSYEQYF
TRBV6-2/TRBV6-3	TRBJ2-1	CASSYETSSYNEQFF
TRBV10-3	TRBJ2-1	CAISEVERGYNEQFF
TRBV14	TRBJ2-3	CASSQGYGGNTDTQYF
TRBV15	TRBJ2-5	CATRGGRTTQETQYF
TRBV5-6	TRBJ2-1	CASTPGDPSNEQFF
TRBV20-1	TRBJ2-1	CSAPNGLAGYNEQFF
TRBV7-9	TRBJ2-2	CASSLGPPSNTGELFF
TRBV5-1	TRBJ2-5	CASSLGSPRETQYF
TRBV12-3/TRBV12-4	TRBJ2-3	CASSPTYGDTQYF
TRBV10-3	TRBJ2-3	CAISEGLAASRDTQYF
TRBV27	TRBJ2-5	CASSLGGQGNWAAQYF
TRBV3-1	TRBJ2-1	CASSQELAGAFYNEQFF